Sequencing of this T cell receptor (beta chain) was carried out in a study of post-analysis software for immune sequencing data. Across the study: The courses of disease that were included comprised relapsing-remitting, secondary progressive and progressive-relapsing multiple sclerosis.

Every TCR beta cDNA library bore unique molecular identifiers. cDNA molecules numbering roughly 0.5 million came from roughly 1 to 10 million T cells. TCRdb called the PCR reads again in MiXCR, with one record for every CDR3 protein. This sample carries 350,000 to 450,000 distinct CDR3 sequences, 30% to 45% of them seen once, and the ten largest clones take about an eighth. There are 15 residues in the CDR3. Germline-derived CDR1 and CDR2 are MGHRA and YSYEKL. V lost 9 bases and J lost 6; bases outside the gene matches: 11. Study-wide points: With F measure, samples from one preparation batch clustered together strongly. TRBV5-6, TRBV5-1 and TRBV20-1 belonged to a set of five TRBV segments that were more frequent in patients than controls. Those with multiple sclerosis, the patient group, showed significantly lower normalized Chao1 diversity than controls.

The table lists this clonotype with a few counts. Its cognate antigen is unknown. V gene TRBV4-1 combines with J gene TRBJ2-2; 9 positions agree with TRBD1. The sequence was obtained from a girl aged 5 to 17 with multiple sclerosis. Sequencing input: blood. CDR3 DNA sequence: TGCGCCAGAGATTACAGGGGGCTAGGGGCCGGGGAGCTGTTTTTT. It yields the protein CARDYRGLGAGELFF.